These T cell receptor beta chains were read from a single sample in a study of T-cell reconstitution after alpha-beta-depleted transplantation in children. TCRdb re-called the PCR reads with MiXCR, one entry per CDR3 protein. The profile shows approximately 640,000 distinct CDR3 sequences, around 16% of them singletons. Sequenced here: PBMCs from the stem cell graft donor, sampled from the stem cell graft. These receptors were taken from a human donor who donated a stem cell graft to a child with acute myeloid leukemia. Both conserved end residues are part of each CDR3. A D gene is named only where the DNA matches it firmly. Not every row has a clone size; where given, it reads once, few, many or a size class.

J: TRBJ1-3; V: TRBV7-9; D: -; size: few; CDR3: CASSFDGPGNTIYF; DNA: TGTGCCAGCAGCTTCGACGGGCCTGGAAACACCATATATTTT
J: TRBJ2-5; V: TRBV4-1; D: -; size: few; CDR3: CASSLNGLETQYF; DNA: TGCGCCAGCAGCCTCAACGGATTAGAGACCCAGTACTTC
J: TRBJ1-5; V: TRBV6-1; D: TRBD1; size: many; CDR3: CASRQGISSNQPQHF; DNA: TGTGCCAGCAGACAGGGGATCTCAAGCAATCAGCCCCAGCATTTT
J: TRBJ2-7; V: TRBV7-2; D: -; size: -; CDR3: CASSSGPNGEQYF; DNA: TGTGCCAGCAGCTCGGGCCCTAACGGCGAGCAGTACTTC
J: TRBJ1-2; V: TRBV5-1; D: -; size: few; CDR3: CASSFEGEGYTF; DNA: TGCGCCAGCAGCTTTGAGGGTGAGGGCTACACCTTC
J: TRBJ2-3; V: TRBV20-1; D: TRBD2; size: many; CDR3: CSASARGGSRTDTQYF; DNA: TGCAGTGCTAGTGCTCGGGGGGGCTCGCGCACAGATACGCAGTATTTT
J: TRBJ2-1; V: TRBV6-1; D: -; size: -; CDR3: CASTTHSSYNEQFF; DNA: TGTGCCAGCACAACTCATTCCTCCTACAATGAGCAGTTCTTC
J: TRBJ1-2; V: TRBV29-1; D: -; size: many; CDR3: CSVEDGFYGYTF; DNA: TGCAGCGTTGAGGACGGATTCTATGGCTACACCTTC
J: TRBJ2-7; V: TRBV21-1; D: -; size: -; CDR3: CASSKGEYEQYF; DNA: TGTGCCAGCAGCAAAGGGGAGTACGAGCAGTACTTC
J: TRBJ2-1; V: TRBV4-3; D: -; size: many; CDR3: CASSQDRGRNNEQFF; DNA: TGCGCCAGCAGCCAAGACAGGGGTCGGAACAATGAGCAGTTCTTC
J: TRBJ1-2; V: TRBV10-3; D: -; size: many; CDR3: CAISESGPSYGYTF; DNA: TGTGCCATCAGTGAGTCGGGACCTTCGTATGGCTACACCTTC
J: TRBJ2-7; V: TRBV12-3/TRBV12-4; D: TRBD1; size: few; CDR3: CASSPGTGGVEQYF; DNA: TGTGCCAGCAGCCCCGGGACAGGAGGGGTAGAGCAGTACTTC
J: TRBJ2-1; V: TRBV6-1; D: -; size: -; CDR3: CASSAPSRDEGKFF; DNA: TGTGCCAGCAGTGCGCCTTCGAGGGACGAAGGGAAGTTCTTC
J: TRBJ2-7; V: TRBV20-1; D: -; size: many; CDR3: CSARDPQRLTYEQYF; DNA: TGCAGTGCTAGAGATCCTCAGCGACTAACCTACGAGCAGTACTTC
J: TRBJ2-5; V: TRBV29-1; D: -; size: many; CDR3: CSVEDHGQETQYF; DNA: TGCAGCGTTGAAGATCACGGTCAAGAGACCCAGTACTTC
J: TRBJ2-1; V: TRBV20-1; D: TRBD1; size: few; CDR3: CSVINRDREVNEQFF; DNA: TGCAGTGTCATAAATCGGGACAGGGAGGTCAATGAGCAGTTCTTC
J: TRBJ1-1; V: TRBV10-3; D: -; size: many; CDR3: CAISEWGTEAFF; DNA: TGTGCCATCAGTGAGTGGGGTACTGAAGCTTTCTTT
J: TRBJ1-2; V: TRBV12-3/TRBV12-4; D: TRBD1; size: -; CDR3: CASRITGTGNYGYTF; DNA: TGTGCCAGCAGGATTACCGGGACAGGGAACTATGGCTACACCTTC
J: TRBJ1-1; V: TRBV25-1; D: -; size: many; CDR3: CASSEAWNTEAFF; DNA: TGTGCCAGCAGTGAAGCCTGGAACACTGAAGCTTTCTTT
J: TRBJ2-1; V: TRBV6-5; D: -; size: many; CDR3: CASSFRVDNEQFF; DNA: TGTGCCAGCAGTTTCAGGGTGGACAATGAGCAGTTCTTC
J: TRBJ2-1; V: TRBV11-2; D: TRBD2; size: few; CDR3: CASSLGLAGVLSPYNEQFF; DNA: TGTGCCAGCAGCTTAGGACTAGCGGGGGTCCTGTCACCCTACAATGAGCAGTTCTTC
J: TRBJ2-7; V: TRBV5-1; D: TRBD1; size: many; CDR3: CASSFATGVYEQYF; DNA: TGCGCCAGCAGCTTCGCGACAGGGGTGTACGAGCAGTACTTC
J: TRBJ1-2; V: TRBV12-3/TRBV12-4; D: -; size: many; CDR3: CASSLQNYGYTF; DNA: TGTGCCAGCAGTTTACAGAACTATGGCTACACCTTC
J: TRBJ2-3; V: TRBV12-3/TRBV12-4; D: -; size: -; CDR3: CASSPLASTDTQYF; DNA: TGTGCCAGTAGTCCCCTAGCTAGCACAGATACGCAGTATTTT
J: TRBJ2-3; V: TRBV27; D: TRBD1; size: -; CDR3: CASSRTGRTDTQYF; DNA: TGTGCCAGCAGTCGGACAGGGCGCACAGATACGCAGTATTTT
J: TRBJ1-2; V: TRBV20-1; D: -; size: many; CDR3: CSASGLPRDGYTF; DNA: TGCAGTGCTAGTGGACTGCCTAGGGATGGCTACACCTTC
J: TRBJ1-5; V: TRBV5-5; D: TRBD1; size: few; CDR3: CASSPQGGGNQPQHF; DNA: TGTGCCAGCAGCCCCCAAGGGGGCGGCAATCAGCCCCAGCATTTT
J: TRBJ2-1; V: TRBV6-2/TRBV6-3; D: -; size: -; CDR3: CASSYKGINEQFF; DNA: TGTGCCAGCAGTTATAAGGGGATCAATGAGCAGTTCTTC
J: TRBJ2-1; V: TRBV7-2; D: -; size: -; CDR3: CASSLLAQSRHNEQFF; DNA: TGTGCCAGCAGCCTCCTTGCCCAGTCCAGGCACAATGAGCAGTTCTTC
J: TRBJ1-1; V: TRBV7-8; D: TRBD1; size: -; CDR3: CASSSKGTVDTEAFF; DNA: TGTGCCAGCAGCTCAAAGGGGACAGTAGACACTGAAGCTTTCTTT
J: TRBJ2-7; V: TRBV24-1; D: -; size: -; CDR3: CATSPGFWQSASYEQYF; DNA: TGTGCCACCAGCCCGGGGTTCTGGCAGTCGGCCTCCTACGAGCAGTACTTC